The subject of this entry is one TCR beta chain. The antigen remains undetermined. TCRdb redid the calling of the 5' RACE reads with MiXCR, one entry per CDR3 protein. This sample carries 250,000 to 350,000 distinct CDR3 sequences, 20% of them seen once, and the ten largest clones take about 3.5%. This record comes from a study of CD8 T cells in ankylosing spondylitis. General study findings and limits: Disease-linked clones bore a CD8+ phenotype and were relatively rare in peripheral blood. The study looked at matched synovial fluid samples from ankylosing spondylitis patients. Disease-linked clones were reported to be significantly enriched there. Apparently characteristic of ankylosing spondylitis blood was a TCR beta motif (about 8 highly homologous variants).

The length of the CDR3 is 14 residues. Germline CDR1 is LGHNA and CDR2 is YSLEER. Trimming stripped 3 bases from V and 3 bases from J, with 12 bases between. The TCR comes from a female donor with ankylosing spondylitis or in good health (not recorded which). V gene TRBV4-3 combines with J gene TRBJ2-7; D possibly corresponds to TRBD1 (5 bases). The material sequenced was blood, either unsorted or a sorted T cell fraction (not recorded which). The CDR3 DNA is TGCGCCAGCAGCCACCTGGTGGGGCGCTACGAGCAGTACTTC. It encodes CASSHLVGRYEQYF.